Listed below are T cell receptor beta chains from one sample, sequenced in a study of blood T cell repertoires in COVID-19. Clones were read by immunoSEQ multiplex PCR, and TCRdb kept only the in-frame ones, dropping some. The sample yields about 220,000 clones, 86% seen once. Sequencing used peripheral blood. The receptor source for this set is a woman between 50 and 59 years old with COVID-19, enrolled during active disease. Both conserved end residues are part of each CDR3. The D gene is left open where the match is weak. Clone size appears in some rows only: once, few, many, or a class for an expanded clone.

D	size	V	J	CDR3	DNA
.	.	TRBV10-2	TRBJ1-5	CASSGTVDQPQHF	TGCGCCAGCAGTGGGACAGTCGATCAGCCCCAGCATTTT
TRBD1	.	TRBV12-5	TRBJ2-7	CASGHHPVDRASSYEQYF	TGTGCTAGTGGTCACCATCCGGTTGACAGGGCTAGCTCCTACGAGCAGTACTTC
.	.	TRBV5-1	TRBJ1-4	CASSGGQGFEKLFF	TGCGCCAGCAGCGGGGGCCAGGGATTTGAAAAACTGTTTTTT
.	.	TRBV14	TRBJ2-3	CASSLGMRVADTQYF	TGTGCCAGCAGCCTCGGGATGCGGGTGGCAGATACGCAGTATTTT
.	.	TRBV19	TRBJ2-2	CASSLRQPGAGELFF	TGTGCCAGTAGTCTCCGACAACCAGGGGCCGGGGAGCTGTTTTTT
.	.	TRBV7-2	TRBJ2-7	CASSLGRNEQYF	TGTGCCAGCAGCTTAGGGCGGAACGAGCAGTACTTC
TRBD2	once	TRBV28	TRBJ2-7	CASSPHGTSGEQYF	TGTGCCAGCAGTCCTCACGGGACTAGCGGGGAGCAGTACTTC
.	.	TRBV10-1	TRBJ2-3	CASSDGGYRTDTQYF	TGCGCCAGCAGTGATGGGGGCTACCGGACAGATACGCAGTATTTT
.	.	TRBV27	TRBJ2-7	CASTYGEGDEQYF	TGTGCCAGCACTTACGGTGAGGGTGACGAGCAGTACTTC
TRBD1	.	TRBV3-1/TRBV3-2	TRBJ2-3	CASSRRQGRDTQYF	TGTGCCAGCAGCCGTAGACAGGGACGGGATACGCAGTATTTT
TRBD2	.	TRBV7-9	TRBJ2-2	CASSPAGANTGELFF	TGTGCCAGCAGCCCGGCGGGGGCGAACACCGGGGAGCTGTTTTTT
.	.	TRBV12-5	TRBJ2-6	CGTSSGANVLTF	TGTGGGACAAGTTCTGGGGCCAACGTCCTGACTTTC
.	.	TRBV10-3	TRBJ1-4	CAISASKDGGGTTNEKLFF	TGTGCCATCAGTGCTAGCAAAGACGGTGGAGGCACAACTAATGAAAAACTGTTTTTT
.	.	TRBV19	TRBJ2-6	CASSMTVSGANVLTF	TGTGCCAGTAGTATGACAGTCTCTGGGGCCAACGTCCTGACTTTC
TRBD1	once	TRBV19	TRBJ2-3	CASSYGTGHTDTQYF	TGTGCCAGTAGCTATGGGACAGGGCACACAGATACGCAGTATTTT
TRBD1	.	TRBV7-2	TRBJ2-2	CASSLGQGYGELFF	TGTGCCAGCAGCTTAGGACAGGGGTACGGGGAGCTGTTTTTT
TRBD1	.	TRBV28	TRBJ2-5	CASSGYYRGGETQYF	TGTGCCAGCAGTGGATACTACAGGGGTGGCGAGACCCAGTACTTC
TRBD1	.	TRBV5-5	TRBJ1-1	CASSVDRFTEAFF	TGTGCCAGCAGCGTGGACAGGTTCACTGAAGCTTTCTTT
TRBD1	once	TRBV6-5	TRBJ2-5	CASRLTGGWRETQYF	TGTGCCAGCAGATTGACAGGGGGCTGGAGAGAGACCCAGTACTTC
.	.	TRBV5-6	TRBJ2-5	CASSLSGAETQYF	TGTGCCAGCAGCTTGTCAGGTGCAGAGACCCAGTACTTC
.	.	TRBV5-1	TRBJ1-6	CASSLAGVGSPLHF	TGCGCCAGCAGCTTGGCGGGGGTAGGTTCACCCCTCCACTTT
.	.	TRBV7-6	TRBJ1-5	CASSDGPGQPQHF	TGTGCCAGCAGCGACGGCCCAGGCCAGCCCCAGCATTTT
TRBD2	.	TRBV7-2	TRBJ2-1	CASSLTGGMYNEQFF	TGTGCCAGCAGCCTAACGGGGGGTATGTACAATGAGCAGTTCTTC
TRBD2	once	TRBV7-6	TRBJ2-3	CASSLRAGGPDTQYF	TGTGCCAGCAGCCTGAGGGCGGGGGGGCCAGATACGCAGTATTTT
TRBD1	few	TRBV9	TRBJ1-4	CASSPHVRAGGNGKLFF	TGTGCCAGCAGCCCTCACGTGAGGGCAGGGGGCAATGGAAAACTGTTTTTT
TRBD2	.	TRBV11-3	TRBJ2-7	CASSLVGTSEEEQYF	TGTGCCAGCAGCTTAGTGGGGACTAGCGAAGAGGAGCAGTACTTC
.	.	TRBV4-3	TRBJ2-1	CASSQDARDRSGHNEQFF	TGCGCCAGCAGCCAAGACGCTCGCGACAGGTCGGGACACAATGAGCAGTTCTTC
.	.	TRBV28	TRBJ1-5	CASSNPAGGNQPQHF	TGTGCCAGCAGCAACCCAGCCGGGGGCAATCAGCCCCAGCATTTT
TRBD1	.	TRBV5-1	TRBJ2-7	CASSLPGQGYEQYF	TGCGCCAGCAGCCTACCGGGACAGGGGTACGAGCAGTACTTC
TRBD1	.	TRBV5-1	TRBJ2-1	CASSLYPGTGGAYNEQFF	TGCGCCAGCAGCTTGTACCCCGGGACAGGGGGGGCCTACAATGAGCAGTTCTTC
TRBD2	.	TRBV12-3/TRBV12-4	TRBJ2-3	CASNLAGTDTQYF	TGTGCCAGCAACCTAGCGGGAACAGATACGCAGTATTTT
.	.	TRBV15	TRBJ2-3	CATSTGWTISTDTQYF	TGTGCCACCAGCACCGGATGGACTATCAGCACAGATACGCAGTATTTT
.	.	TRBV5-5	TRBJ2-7	CASSLAAGDYEQYF	TGTGCCAGCAGCTTGGCGGCAGGGGACTACGAGCAGTACTTC
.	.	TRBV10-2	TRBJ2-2	CASRYSGELFF	TGCGCCAGCAGATACTCCGGGGAGCTGTTTTTT
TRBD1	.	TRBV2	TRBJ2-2	CASSPDRGTTGELFF	TGTGCCAGCAGTCCGGACAGGGGAACGACCGGGGAGCTGTTTTTT
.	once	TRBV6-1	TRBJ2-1	CASSELRNEQFF	TGTGCCAGCAGTGAGCTCCGGAATGAGCAGTTCTTC
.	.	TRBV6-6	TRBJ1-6	CAGDPTGNGPLHF	TGTGCCGGGGATCCAACAGGGAATGGACCCCTCCACTTT
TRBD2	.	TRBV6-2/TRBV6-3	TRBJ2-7	CASSSERGADYEQYF	TGTGCCAGCAGTTCTGAGCGGGGGGCCGACTACGAGCAGTACTTC
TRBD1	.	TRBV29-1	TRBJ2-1	CSVADRVSVEQFF	TGCAGCGTTGCGGACAGGGTTTCGGTTGAGCAGTTCTTC
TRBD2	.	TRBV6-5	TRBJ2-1	CASKASGGYNEQFF	TGTGCCAGCAAAGCTAGCGGGGGCTACAATGAGCAGTTCTTC
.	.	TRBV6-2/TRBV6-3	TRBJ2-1	CASSYGRRLTYNEQFF	TGTGCCAGCAGTTACGGCAGGAGGCTAACCTACAATGAGCAGTTCTTC
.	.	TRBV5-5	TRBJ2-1	CASSIAVNEQFF	TGTGCCAGCAGCATAGCGGTTAATGAGCAGTTCTTC
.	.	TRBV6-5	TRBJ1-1	CASSLRGDTEAFF	TGTGCCAGCTCCCTACGGGGGGACACTGAAGCTTTCTTT
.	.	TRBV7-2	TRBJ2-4	CASSELRRGNIQYF	TGTGCCAGCAGTGAACTCCGGAGAGGGAACATTCAGTACTTC
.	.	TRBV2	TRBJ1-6	CASSEIRFSIGQGSPLHF	TGTGCCAGCAGTGAAATAAGGTTCTCTATCGGGCAGGGGTCACCCCTCCACTTT
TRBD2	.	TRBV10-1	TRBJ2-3	CASSSGGAFTQYF	TGCGCCAGTTCCAGCGGGGGGGCCTTTACGCAGTATTTT
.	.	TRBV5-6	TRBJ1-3	CASSLVPGTGNTIYF	TGTGCCAGCAGCTTGGTTCCAGGGACTGGAAACACCATATATTTT
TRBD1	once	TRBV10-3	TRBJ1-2	CAISGNRGPDNYGYTF	TGTGCCATCAGTGGGAACAGGGGGCCCGATAACTATGGCTACACCTTC
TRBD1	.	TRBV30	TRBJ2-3	CACVDRGRRSTQYF	TGTGCCTGCGTTGACAGGGGGCGGAGGAGTACGCAGTATTTT
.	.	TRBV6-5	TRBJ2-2	CASKWPLTGELFF	TGTGCCAGCAAGTGGCCCCTTACCGGGGAGCTGTTTTTT
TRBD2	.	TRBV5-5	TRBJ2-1	CASSLRGDSYNEQFF	TGTGCCAGCAGCTTGCGGGGGGACTCCTACAATGAGCAGTTCTTC
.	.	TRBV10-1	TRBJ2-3	CASSQSGLDTQYF	TGCGCCAGCAGTCAATCAGGGTTGGATACGCAGTATTTT
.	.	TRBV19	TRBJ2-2	CASSESANTGELFF	TGTGCCAGTAGTGAGAGCGCGAACACCGGGGAGCTGTTTTTT
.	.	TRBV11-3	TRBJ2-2	CASSLKFSETGELFF	TGTGCCAGCAGCTTAAAATTCTCGGAGACCGGGGAGCTGTTTTTT
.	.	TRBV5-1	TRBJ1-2	CASRDTRGTNYGYTF	TGCGCCAGCAGGGACACCAGGGGAACTAACTATGGCTACACCTTC